This T cell receptor (beta chain) was captured in a study of shared clonotypes between healthy human individuals (dated by TCRdb to 2020 to 2022). With respect to the entire study: A couple of women and a few men aged 18 to 49 years were included in the cohort. Per donor, leukapheresis produced somewhere between about 0.94 and 9.5 billion PBMCs. To estimate repertoire size and how much clonotype sharing occurs between individuals, the study deeply sequenced the blood TCR repertoires of roughly 5 healthy adults. To increase sequencing depth and limit assay-specific biases, TCR repertoire library preparation and sequencing were carried out by different laboratories using diverse techniques. For each donor, three plates each were used for CD4 naive and CD4 memory, two plates were used for CD8 naive, and one plate was used for CD8 memory.

Using the deep immunoSEQ assay, multiplex PCR amplified TCR CDR3 regions from genomic DNA. Extracted genomic DNA from each cell subset was distributed evenly across all wells of several immunoSEQ 96-well plates, and each plate was treated as a replicate. For sorted subsets, each replicate PCR was loaded with 200 ng genomic DNA, equivalent to 25,000 to 30,000 T cell genomes. Purified libraries were quantified with a Qubit 3.0 fluorometer, sized on a Bioanalyzer 2100, and re-quantified with the KAPA Library Quantification kit. Every immunoSEQ 96-well plate was sequenced on a separate single-read 150-cycle Illumina NextSeq 550 flow cell. In the authors' own workflow: Because the immunoSEQ output held only junctional sequences and lacked quality scores, the filtering could not match the filtering applied to full-length reads. To assign V/J genes and CDR3, sequences were annotated against IMGT germline references using PyIR, a Python wrapper for IgBLAST v1.9. Reads with weak V/J assignments (E-value above 1e-6), missing CDR3, stop codons, out-of-frame junctions, or ambiguous translated residues were removed. V3J clonotypes were defined as sequences sharing the same inferred V gene, J gene, and CDR3 amino acid sequence. Percentage overlap between repertoires was calculated by dividing the number of shared unique clonotypes by the size of the smaller repertoire. Richness of each repertoire was evaluated using RTK rarefaction, the Chao1 estimator, and Recon v2.1 estimates of unobserved clonotypes. For all TCRbeta clonotypes obtained by the gDNA method from a handful of donors, generation probabilities were computed with OLGA. Here the immuneACCESS table is served through TCRdb, limited to in-frame sequences with V and J called. Missing clones are a known gap in these copies; in checked studies unresolved V genes cover under half, and the rest lacks a known reason. D and trimming were read from the DNA, whereas the V and J calls and clone size are those reported in that table. Within this sample are 2 million or so clones, with roughly 94% of them counted one time only. The ten largest clones add up to more than 0.1% of the sample.

Healthy HIV-negative adults with no recently reported acute infections or vaccinations were included as donors. All donors were Caucasian adults living in Nashville, Tennessee, USA. CD4+ T cells were enriched through magnetic negative selection, after which naive cells were positively selected on CD45RA and the remaining negative fraction served as the memory subset. After blood collection by leukapheresis, PBMCs were isolated using Ficoll-Histopaque density gradient centrifugation and then cryopreserved in the vapor phase of liquid nitrogen. Analytical flow cytometry was used to check the purity and quantity of every magnetically sorted T cell population. Each sorted fraction had its genomic DNA isolated and then quantified by UV absorbance on a Nanodrop 2000c. Looking up the germline V gene yields CDR1 SGDLS and CDR2 YYNGEE. A distance of 8 bases separates the germline ends of V and J, which lose 0 bases and 2 bases respectively. Counted from cysteine to phenylalanine, this CDR3 has 14 amino acids. The CDR3 DNA has 42 bases and is translated from base 1.

A remark on this clone: The antigen this receptor binds is unknown. Base qualities are not provided; no much larger clone lies one nucleotide away.

The paper as a whole reports these results and caveats: Estimated clonotype richness was generally larger for naive than for memory subsets. Even with the large sequencing depth, rarefaction of the sorted-subset datasets indicated that sequencing was incomplete. Because the study included only a small number of donors, the genetic and exposure-history diversity represented was limited. Sampling was restricted to blood, and TCR repertoires in tissues likely differ from the TCR repertoires found in blood. Based on pairwise subsampling, the degree of clonotype sharing among donors was expected to be affected by sequencing depth. Higher generation probabilities were observed for clonotypes shared by all four sorted-subset donors than for non-shared clonotypes. Around 5% of naive CD4, 3.5% of naive CD8, 2.3% of memory CD4, and over 0.35% of memory CD8 clonotypes were shared across several donors.

The chain uses TRBV9 and TRBJ2-5; no D gene call is confident. Sequenced sample: naive CD4+ T cells sorted from blood. Per the publication, the cell subset or site label means: CD45RA+ positively selected. This sequence was found in a man between 18 and 35 years old in good health. Here is the DNA: TGTGCCAGCAGCGTAGGGAGAAATCAAGAGACCCAGTACTTC. Translated, it reads CASSVGRNQETQYF.